Listed below are T cell receptor beta chains from one sample, sequenced in a study of blood T cell repertoires in COVID-19. Some clones are missing from TCRdb's copy, which holds only in-frame ones; the method was immunoSEQ multiplex PCR. The table includes around 200,000 clones, roughly nine tenths detected once. Sequencing input: peripheral blood. All receptors derive from a woman in her forties or fifties with acute or convalescent COVID-19. Each CDR3 is given with its conserved first and last residue. The order of the fields is V gene, D gene, J gene, clone size, CDR3 DNA, CDR3 protein. D genes are given only for firm matches. Where a row states a size, it is once, few, many or the class of an expanded clone; other rows omit it.

>TRBV6-2/TRBV6-3|TRBD2|TRBJ2-7|NA
TGTGCCAGCAGTTCCCCTAGCGGGAGTATATACGAGCAGTACTTC
CASSSPSGSIYEQYF
>TRBV10-3|NA|TRBJ2-2|NA
TGTGCCATCAGTGAGTCGATGGGTCAGGGGACCGGGGAGCTGTTTTTT
CAISESMGQGTGELFF
>TRBV18|NA|TRBJ2-7|NA
TGTGCCAGCTCACCCAGCCAGGGAGGACTTTACGAGCAGTACTTC
CASSPSQGGLYEQYF
>TRBV19|NA|TRBJ1-2|NA
TGTGCCAGTAGTACCACAGGCGCTGCTAGGGGCTACACCTTC
CASSTTGAARGYTF
>TRBV10-3|NA|TRBJ1-1|NA
TGTGCCATCGGATCACAGGGTTACACTGAAGCTTTCTTT
CAIGSQGYTEAFF
>TRBV7-8|NA|TRBJ1-6|NA
TGTGCCAGCAGCCCCGGGACACTCAACGATAATTCACCCCTCCACTTT
CASSPGTLNDNSPLHF
>TRBV6-6|NA|TRBJ1-3|NA
TGTGCCAGCACCGGAGGTGTCTCTGGAAACACCATATATTTT
CASTGGVSGNTIYF
>TRBV24-1|TRBD1|TRBJ2-7|once
TGTGCCACCTCCCCCGGACAGGGAGCCTACGAGCAGTACTTC
CATSPGQGAYEQYF
>TRBV9|TRBD1|TRBJ2-3|NA
TGTGCCAGCAGCACCCCTAGACAGGGCCCAGATACGCAGTATTTT
CASSTPRQGPDTQYF
>TRBV5-4|NA|TRBJ2-3|NA
TGTGCCAGCAGCTTTCACGCGGGGTATACGCAGTATTTT
CASSFHAGYTQYF
>TRBV6-5|TRBD2|TRBJ2-5|NA
TGTGCCAGCAGTTACACCCTCACTAGCGGGGAGACCCAGTACTTC
CASSYTLTSGETQYF
>TRBV6-6|NA|TRBJ1-1|NA
TGTGCCAGCAGTTACCGGCAGGGGAACACTGAAGCTTTCTTT
CASSYRQGNTEAFF
>TRBV27|NA|TRBJ2-3|NA
TGTGCCAGCAGTTTATCGGGCCTAGCGACAGATACGCAGTATTTT
CASSLSGLATDTQYF
>TRBV6-5|NA|TRBJ1-2|NA
TGTGCCAGCAGTTACGGGGGGGGAGCTGTTGGCTACACCTTC
CASSYGGGAVGYTF
>TRBV5-4|TRBD1|TRBJ2-3|NA
TGTGCCAGCAGCACCCGAAGGGGACAGGGGACACTCACAGATACGCAGTATTTT
CASSTRRGQGTLTDTQYF
>TRBV6-6|NA|TRBJ1-5|NA
TGTGCCAGCAGTCCTCAGACAGGTTTGAGGCCCCAGCATTTT
CASSPQTGLRPQHF
>TRBV5-6|NA|TRBJ1-5|NA
TGTGCCAGCAGTTCAGGCGGCGGGGGAAGCAATCAGCCCCAGCATTTT
CASSSGGGGSNQPQHF
>TRBV30|NA|TRBJ2-7|NA
TGTGCCTGGAGTGCACAGGTACATCTTGAGCAGTACTTC
CAWSAQVHLEQYF
>TRBV7-6|NA|TRBJ2-2|NA
TGTGCCAGCAGCTTAAATAGGCCCGGCAATAGCGTAGGGCACACCGGGGAGCTGTTTTTT
CASSLNRPGNSVGHTGELFF
>TRBV20-1|TRBD2|TRBJ2-7|NA
TGCAGTGCTAGTGACGGGGGGGTCGCCGAGCAGTACTTC
CSASDGGVAEQYF
>TRBV19|NA|TRBJ1-1|few
TGTGCCAGTAAGACGCTTGACAGCTTTGAAGCTTTCTTT
CASKTLDSFEAFF
>TRBV12-3/TRBV12-4|NA|TRBJ2-1|NA
TGTGCCAGCAGGACCACTACGGAGCAGTTCTTC
CASRTTTEQFF
>TRBV13|TRBD1|TRBJ1-1|NA
TGTGCCAGCAGCCCCCGACAGGGGGCGAACACTGAAGCTTTCTTT
CASSPRQGANTEAFF
>TRBV24-1|NA|TRBJ1-4|NA
TGTGCCACCAGTGATTTACGGGGGTTATATGAAAAACTGTTTTTT
CATSDLRGLYEKLFF
>TRBV28|NA|TRBJ1-1|NA
TGTGCCAGCAGCGAAGGTGGGCGTATCGCGGGTACTGAAGCTTTCTTT
CASSEGGRIAGTEAFF
>TRBV6-5|TRBD2|TRBJ2-3|NA
TGTGCCAGCAGAAAAACTCGGGGGGGCACAGATACGCAGTATTTT
CASRKTRGGTDTQYF
>TRBV6-2/TRBV6-3|NA|TRBJ1-1|NA
TGTGCCAGCAGTTCGACCGGGACACCGATGACTGAAGCTTTCTTT
CASSSTGTPMTEAFF
>TRBV3-1/TRBV3-2|TRBD1|TRBJ2-7|NA
TGTGCCAGCAGCCAACCCGGGACAGGGGGCGAGCAGTACTTC
CASSQPGTGGEQYF
>TRBV7-6|NA|TRBJ2-3|NA
TGTGCCAGCAGCGAGGTGGAGGGGCCCGGGGATACGCAGTATTTT
CASSEVEGPGDTQYF
>TRBV10-3|TRBD2|TRBJ2-1|NA
TGTGCCATCAGTGAGAAGCGGGAGAGAGATGAGCAGTTCTTC
CAISEKRERDEQFF
>TRBV6-6|TRBD2|TRBJ2-7|NA
TGTGCCAGCAGTTACGATGGGACTAGATACTACGAGCAGTACTTC
CASSYDGTRYYEQYF
>TRBV28|TRBD1|TRBJ2-5|NA
TGTGCCAGCAAACAGGGGGGACAAGAGACCCAGTACTTC
CASKQGGQETQYF
>TRBV5-1|TRBD1|TRBJ2-7|NA
TGCGCCAGCAGCTGGACAGGGGTCGGGGTGCAGTACTTC
CASSWTGVGVQYF
>TRBV5-1|TRBD1|TRBJ1-2|NA
TGCGCCAGCAGCCCGGGACAGCCATACTCTAACTATGGCTACACCTTC
CASSPGQPYSNYGYTF
>TRBV19|NA|TRBJ2-5|NA
TGTGCCAGTAGTATAGGGGAGGGAGGGGGGACCCAGTACTTC
CASSIGEGGGTQYF
>TRBV30|TRBD1|TRBJ2-7|NA
TGTGCCTGGAGTGGGGGGACAGGGGGACTCTACGAGCAGTACTTC
CAWSGGTGGLYEQYF
>TRBV7-2|TRBD2|TRBJ2-7|NA
TGTGCCAGCAGCTTACGGGCTAGCGGCACCTACGAGCAGTACTTC
CASSLRASGTYEQYF
>TRBV6-2/TRBV6-3|TRBD2|TRBJ2-4|NA
TGTGCCAGCAGTCCGACTAGCGGGGGCCCCCTAGCCAAAAACATTCAGTACTTC
CASSPTSGGPLAKNIQYF
>TRBV6-2/TRBV6-3|NA|TRBJ1-5|once
TGTGCCAGCAGTTACATCTATAGCAATCAGCCCCAGCATTTT
CASSYIYSNQPQHF
>TRBV5-6|TRBD2|TRBJ2-3|NA
TGTGCCAGCAGCTTGGAACTAGCGGCTAGCACAGATACGCAGTATTTT
CASSLELAASTDTQYF
>TRBV30|NA|TRBJ1-2|NA
TGTGCCTGGAGTGACAGGGCCGGCTATGGCTACACCTTC
CAWSDRAGYGYTF
>TRBV30|NA|TRBJ2-3|NA
TGTGCCTGGTCAAAAAGGGGTTCAGATACGCAGTATTTT
CAWSKRGSDTQYF
>TRBV5-1|TRBD1|TRBJ1-1|NA
TGCGCCAGCAGCTTGGCGGGGCAGGGGGTGAACACTGAAGCTTTCTTT
CASSLAGQGVNTEAFF
>TRBV30|NA|TRBJ1-1|NA
TGTGCCTGCGCCGGGACTCTGAACACTGAAGCTTTCTTT
CACAGTLNTEAFF
>TRBV19|NA|TRBJ1-2|NA
TGTGCCAGTAGTATAGCGGGGGGCGCATATGGCTACACCTTC
CASSIAGGAYGYTF
>TRBV6-5|NA|TRBJ1-5|NA
TGTGCCAGCAACCCTACAGGATCCAATCAGCCCCAGCATTTT
CASNPTGSNQPQHF
>TRBV6-2/TRBV6-3|TRBD1|TRBJ1-2|few
TGTGCCAGCAGCTTCGGGACAGGGGCTACATCGGGAGGCTACACCTTC
CASSFGTGATSGGYTF
>TRBV9|TRBD2|TRBJ2-5|NA
TGTGCCAGCAGCGTAGGACTAGCGGGGGCCGAGACCCAGTACTTC
CASSVGLAGAETQYF
>TRBV7-3|NA|TRBJ2-3|few
TGTGCCAGCAGCGCGGGCAGCACAGATACGCAGTATTTT
CASSAGSTDTQYF
>TRBV6-5|NA|TRBJ2-7|NA
TGTGCCAGCAGTTACTCGCCAATTCAATTTCGGGAGAAGCAGTACTTC
CASSYSPIQFREKQYF
>TRBV6-2/TRBV6-3|NA|TRBJ2-3|NA
TGTGCCAGCAGTTCTAACCTGGGACTTCTCCGAGGCACAGATACGCAGTATTTT
CASSSNLGLLRGTDTQYF
>TRBV5-1|TRBD2|TRBJ2-7|few
TGCGCCAGCAGCCCGAGGGCGGGAGGGACCTACGAGCAGTACTTC
CASSPRAGGTYEQYF